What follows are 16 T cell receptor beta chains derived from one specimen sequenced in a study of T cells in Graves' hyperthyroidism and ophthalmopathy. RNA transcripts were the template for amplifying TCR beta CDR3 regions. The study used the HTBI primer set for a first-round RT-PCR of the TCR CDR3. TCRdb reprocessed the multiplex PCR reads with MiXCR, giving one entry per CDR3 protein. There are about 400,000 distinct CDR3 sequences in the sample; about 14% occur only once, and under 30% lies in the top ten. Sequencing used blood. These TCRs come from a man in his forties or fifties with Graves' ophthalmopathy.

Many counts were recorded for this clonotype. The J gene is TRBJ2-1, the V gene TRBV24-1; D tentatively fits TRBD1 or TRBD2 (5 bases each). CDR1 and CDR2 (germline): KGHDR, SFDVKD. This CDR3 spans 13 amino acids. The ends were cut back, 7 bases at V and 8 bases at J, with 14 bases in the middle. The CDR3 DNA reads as TGTGCCACCAGCAAACGCCGGGGCGATGAGCAGTTCTTC. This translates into CATSKRRGDEQFF.

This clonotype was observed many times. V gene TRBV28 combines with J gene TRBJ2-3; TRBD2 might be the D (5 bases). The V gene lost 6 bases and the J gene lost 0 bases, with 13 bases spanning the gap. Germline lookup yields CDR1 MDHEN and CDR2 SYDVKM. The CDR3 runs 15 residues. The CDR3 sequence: CASRSSEGSTDTQYF. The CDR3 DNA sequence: TGTGCCAGCAGGTCCTCAGAGGGAAGCACAGATACGCAGTATTTT.

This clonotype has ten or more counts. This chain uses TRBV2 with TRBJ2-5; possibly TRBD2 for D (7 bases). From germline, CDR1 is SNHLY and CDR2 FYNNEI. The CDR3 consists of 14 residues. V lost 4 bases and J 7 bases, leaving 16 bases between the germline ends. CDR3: CASSAAGAYGTQYF. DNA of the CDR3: TGTGCCAGCAGTGCGGCGGGGGCATATGGGACCCAGTACTTC.

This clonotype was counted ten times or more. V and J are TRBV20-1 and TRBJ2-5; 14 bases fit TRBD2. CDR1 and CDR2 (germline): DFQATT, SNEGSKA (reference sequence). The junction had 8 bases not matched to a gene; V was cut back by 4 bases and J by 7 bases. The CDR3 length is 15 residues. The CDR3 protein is CSATRLAGGSVTQYF. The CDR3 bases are TGCAGTGCTACCAGACTAGCGGGAGGGAGCGTGACCCAGTACTTC.

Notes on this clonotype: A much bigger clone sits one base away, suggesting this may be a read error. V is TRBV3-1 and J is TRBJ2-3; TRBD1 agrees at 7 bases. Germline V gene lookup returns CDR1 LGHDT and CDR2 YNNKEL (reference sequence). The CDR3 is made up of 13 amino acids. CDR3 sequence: CASSQVGTATQYF. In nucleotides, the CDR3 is TGTGCCAGCAGCCAAGTCGGGACAGCTACGCAGTATTTT.

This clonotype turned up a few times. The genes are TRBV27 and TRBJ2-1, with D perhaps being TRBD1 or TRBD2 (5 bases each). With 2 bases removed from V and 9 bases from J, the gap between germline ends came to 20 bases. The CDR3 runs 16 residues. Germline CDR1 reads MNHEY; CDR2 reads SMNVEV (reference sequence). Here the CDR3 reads CASSLRGESLWGEQFF. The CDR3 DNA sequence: TGTGCCAGCAGTTTAAGAGGGGAATCCCTCTGGGGTGAGCAGTTCTTC.

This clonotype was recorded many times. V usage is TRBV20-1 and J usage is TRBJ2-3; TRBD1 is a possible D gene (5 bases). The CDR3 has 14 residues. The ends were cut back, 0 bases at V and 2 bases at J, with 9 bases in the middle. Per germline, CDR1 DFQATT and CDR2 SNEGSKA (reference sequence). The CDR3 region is CSAREYRSTDTQYF. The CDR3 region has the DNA TGCAGTGCTAGAGAATACAGGTCCACAGATACGCAGTATTTT.

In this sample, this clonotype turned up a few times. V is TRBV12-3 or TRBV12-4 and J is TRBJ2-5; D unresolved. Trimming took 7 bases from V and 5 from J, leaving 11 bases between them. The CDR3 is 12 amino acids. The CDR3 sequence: CASKSGGETQYF. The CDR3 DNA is TGTGCCAGCAAATCAGGTGGTGAGACCCAGTACTTC.

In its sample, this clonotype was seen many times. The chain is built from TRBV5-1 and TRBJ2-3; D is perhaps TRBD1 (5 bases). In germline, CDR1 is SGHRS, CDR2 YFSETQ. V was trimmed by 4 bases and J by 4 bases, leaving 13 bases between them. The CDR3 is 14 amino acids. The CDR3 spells CASSEKGWSDTQYF. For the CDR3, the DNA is TGCGCCAGCAGCGAGAAGGGGTGGTCAGATACGCAGTATTTT.

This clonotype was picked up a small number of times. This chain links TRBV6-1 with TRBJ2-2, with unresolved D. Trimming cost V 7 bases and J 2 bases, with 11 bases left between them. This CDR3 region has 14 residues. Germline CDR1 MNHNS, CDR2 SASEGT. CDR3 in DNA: TGTGCCAGCAAAAAGGGCCCTAACACCGGGGAGCTGTTTTTT. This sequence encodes CASKKGPNTGELFF.

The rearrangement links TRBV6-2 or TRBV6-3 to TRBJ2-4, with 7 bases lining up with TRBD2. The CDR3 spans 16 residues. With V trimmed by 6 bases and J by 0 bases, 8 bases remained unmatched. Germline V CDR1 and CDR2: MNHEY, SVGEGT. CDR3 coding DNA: TGTGCCAGCAGCCAGCGGGAACCCAAAGCCAAAAACATTCAGTACTTC. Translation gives CASSQREPKAKNIQYF.

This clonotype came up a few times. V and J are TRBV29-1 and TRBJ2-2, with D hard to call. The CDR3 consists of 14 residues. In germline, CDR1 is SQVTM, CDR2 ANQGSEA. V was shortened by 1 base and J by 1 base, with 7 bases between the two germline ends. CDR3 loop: CSVEVVGNTGELFF. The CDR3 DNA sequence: TGCAGCGTTGAAGTGGTGGGGAACACCGGGGAGCTGTTTTTT.

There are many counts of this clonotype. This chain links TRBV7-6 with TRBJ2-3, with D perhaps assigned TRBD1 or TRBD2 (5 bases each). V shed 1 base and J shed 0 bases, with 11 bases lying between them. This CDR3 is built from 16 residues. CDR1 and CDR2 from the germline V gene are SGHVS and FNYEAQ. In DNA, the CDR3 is TGTGCCAGCAGCTTAGTGGGGGATACTAGCACAGATACGCAGTATTTT. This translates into CASSLVGDTSTDTQYF.

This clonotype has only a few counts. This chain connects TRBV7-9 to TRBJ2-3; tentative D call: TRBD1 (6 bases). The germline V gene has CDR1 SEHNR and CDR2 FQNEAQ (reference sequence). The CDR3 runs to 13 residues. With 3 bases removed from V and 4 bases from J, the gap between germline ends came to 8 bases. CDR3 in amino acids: CASSFEGADTQYF. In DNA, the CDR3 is TGTGCCAGCAGCTTTGAGGGGGCAGATACGCAGTATTTT.

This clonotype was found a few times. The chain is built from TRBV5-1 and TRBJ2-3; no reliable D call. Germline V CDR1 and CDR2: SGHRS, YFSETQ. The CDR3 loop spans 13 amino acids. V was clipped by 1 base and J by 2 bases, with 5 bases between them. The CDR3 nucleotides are TGCGCCAGCAGCTTGAAGTACACAGATACGCAGTATTTT. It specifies CASSLKYTDTQYF.

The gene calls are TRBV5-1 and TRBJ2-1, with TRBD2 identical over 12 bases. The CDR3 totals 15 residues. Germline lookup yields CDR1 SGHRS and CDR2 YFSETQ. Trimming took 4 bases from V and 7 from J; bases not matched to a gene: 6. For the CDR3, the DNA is TGCGCCAGCAGCAAGACTAGCGGGAGTATTAATGAGCAGTTCTTC. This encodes CASSKTSGSINEQFF.